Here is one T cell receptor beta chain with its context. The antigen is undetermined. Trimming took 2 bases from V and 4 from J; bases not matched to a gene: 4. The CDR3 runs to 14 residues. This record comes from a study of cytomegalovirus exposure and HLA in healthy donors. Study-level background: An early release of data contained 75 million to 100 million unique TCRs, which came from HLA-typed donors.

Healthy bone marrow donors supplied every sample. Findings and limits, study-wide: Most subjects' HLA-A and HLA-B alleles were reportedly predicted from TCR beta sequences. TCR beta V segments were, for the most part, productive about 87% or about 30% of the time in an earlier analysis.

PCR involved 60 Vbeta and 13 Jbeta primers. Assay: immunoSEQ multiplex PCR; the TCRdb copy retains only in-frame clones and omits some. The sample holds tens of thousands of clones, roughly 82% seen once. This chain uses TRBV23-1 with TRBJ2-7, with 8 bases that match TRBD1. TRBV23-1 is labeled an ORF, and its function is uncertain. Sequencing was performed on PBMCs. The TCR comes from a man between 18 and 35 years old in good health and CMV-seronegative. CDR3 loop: CASSQKDREYEQYF. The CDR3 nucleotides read TGCGCCAGCAGTCAAAAGGACAGGGAATACGAGCAGTACTTC.